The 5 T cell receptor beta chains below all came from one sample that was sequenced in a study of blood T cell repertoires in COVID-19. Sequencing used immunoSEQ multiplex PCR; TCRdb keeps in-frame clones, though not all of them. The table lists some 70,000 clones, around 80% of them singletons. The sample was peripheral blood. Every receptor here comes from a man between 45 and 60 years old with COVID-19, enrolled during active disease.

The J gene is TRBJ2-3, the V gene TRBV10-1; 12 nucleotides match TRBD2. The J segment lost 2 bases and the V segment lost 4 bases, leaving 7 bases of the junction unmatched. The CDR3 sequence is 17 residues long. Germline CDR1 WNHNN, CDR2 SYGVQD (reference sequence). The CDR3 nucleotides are TGCGCCAGCAGTGGGGCTAGCGGGAGGGGCAACACAGATACGCAGTATTTT. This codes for CASSGASGRGNTDTQYF.

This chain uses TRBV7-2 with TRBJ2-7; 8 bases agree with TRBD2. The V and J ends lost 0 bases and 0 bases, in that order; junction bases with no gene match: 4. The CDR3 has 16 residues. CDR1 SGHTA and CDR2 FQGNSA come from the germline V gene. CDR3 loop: CASSLAGLGVSYEQYF. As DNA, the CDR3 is TGTGCCAGCAGCTTAGCGGGACTAGGGGTCTCCTACGAGCAGTACTTC.

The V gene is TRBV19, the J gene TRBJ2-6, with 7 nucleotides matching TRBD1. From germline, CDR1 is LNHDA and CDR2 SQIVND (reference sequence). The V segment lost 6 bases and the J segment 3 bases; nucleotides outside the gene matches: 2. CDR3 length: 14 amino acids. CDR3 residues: CASRGGGGANVLTF. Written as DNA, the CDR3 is TGTGCCAGTAGAGGGGGCGGTGGGGCCAACGTCCTGACTTTC.

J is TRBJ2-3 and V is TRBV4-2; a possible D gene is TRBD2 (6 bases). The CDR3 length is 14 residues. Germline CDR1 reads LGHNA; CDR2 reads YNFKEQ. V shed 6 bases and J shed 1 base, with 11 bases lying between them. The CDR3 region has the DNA TGTGCCAGCAGTTCGGGAGTGGGCACAGATACGCAGTATTTT. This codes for CASSSGVGTDTQYF.

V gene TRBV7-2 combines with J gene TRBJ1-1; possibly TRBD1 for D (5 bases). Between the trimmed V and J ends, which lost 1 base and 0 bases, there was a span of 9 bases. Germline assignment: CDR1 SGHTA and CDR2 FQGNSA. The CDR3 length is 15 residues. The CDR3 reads CASSLVAGVNTEAFF. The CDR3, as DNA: TGTGCCAGCAGCTTAGTCGCGGGGGTGAACACTGAAGCTTTCTTT.